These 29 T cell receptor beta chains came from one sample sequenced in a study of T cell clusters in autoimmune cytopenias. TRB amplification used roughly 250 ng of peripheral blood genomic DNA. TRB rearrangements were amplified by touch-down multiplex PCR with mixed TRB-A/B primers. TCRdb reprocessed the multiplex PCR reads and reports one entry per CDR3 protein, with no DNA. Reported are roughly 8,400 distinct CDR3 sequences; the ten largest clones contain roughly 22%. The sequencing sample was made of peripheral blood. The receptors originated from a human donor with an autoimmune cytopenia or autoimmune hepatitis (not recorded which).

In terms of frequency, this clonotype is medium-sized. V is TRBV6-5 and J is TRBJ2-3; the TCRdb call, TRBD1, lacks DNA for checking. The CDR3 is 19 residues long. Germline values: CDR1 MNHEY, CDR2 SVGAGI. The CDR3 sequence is CASSYSYRPGQASTDTQYF.

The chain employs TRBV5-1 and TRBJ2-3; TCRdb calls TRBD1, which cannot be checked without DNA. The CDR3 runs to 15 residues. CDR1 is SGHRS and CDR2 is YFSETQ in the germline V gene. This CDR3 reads CASSPREGRTDTQYF.

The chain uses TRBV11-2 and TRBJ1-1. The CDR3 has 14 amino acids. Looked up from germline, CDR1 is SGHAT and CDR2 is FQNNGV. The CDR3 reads CASSVGGASTEAFF.

CDR3 region: CASSLSSGGSDTQYF. V and J are TRBV12-3 or TRBV12-4 and TRBJ2-3; TCRdb's D call, TRBD2, is unchecked because there is no DNA. This CDR3 has 15 amino acids.

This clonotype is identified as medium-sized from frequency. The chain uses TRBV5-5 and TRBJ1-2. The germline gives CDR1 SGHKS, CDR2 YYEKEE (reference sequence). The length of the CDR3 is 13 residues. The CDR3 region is CASSYGRDYGYTF.

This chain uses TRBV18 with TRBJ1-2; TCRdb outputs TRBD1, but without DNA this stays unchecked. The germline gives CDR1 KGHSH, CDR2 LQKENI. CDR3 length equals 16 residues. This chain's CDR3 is CASSPVPRGGDYGYTF. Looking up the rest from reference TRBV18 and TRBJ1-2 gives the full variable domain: NAGVMQNPRHLVRRRGQEARLRCSPMKGHSHVYWYRQLPEEGLKFMVYLQKENIIDESGMPKERFSAEFPKEGPSILRIQQVVRGDSAAYFCASSPVPRGGDYGYTFGSGTRLTVV.

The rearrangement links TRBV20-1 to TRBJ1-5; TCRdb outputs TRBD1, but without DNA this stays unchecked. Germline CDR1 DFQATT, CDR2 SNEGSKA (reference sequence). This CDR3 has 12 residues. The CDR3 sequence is CSARRGDQPQHF.

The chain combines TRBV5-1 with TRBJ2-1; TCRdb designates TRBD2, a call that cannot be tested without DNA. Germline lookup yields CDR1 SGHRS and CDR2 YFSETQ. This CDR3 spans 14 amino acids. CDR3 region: CASSSGTSYNEQFF.

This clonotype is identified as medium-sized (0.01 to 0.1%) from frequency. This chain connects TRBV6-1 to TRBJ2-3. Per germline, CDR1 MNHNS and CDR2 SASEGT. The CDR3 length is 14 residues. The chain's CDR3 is CASSENSVTDTQYF.

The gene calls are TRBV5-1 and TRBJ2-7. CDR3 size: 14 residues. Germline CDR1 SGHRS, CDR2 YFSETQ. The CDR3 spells CASSLGISAYEQYF. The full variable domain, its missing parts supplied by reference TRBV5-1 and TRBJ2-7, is KAGVTQTPRYLIKTRGQQVTLSCSPISGHRSVSWYQQTPGQGLQFLFEYFSETQRNKGNFPGRFSGRQFSNSRSEMNVSTLELGDSALYLCASSLGISAYEQYFGPGTRLTVT.

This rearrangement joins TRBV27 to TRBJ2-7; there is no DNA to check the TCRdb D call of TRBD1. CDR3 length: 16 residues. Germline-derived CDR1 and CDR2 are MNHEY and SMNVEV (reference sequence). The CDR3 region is CASSLSGDRGFYEQYF.

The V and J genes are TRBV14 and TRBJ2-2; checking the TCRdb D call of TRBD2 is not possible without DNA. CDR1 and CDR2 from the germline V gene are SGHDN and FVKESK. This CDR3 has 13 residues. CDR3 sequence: CASSQWEGGELFF.

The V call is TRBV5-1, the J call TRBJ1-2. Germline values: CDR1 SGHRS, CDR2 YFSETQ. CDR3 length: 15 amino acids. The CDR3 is CASSLMPTPNYGYTF.

This CDR3 is CASSSPRGTVEAFF. The rearrangement links TRBV11-2 to TRBJ1-1; TCRdb lists TRBD1, though no DNA is available to test this call. The germline V gene encodes CDR1 SGHAT and CDR2 FQNNGV. The CDR3 length is 14 residues.

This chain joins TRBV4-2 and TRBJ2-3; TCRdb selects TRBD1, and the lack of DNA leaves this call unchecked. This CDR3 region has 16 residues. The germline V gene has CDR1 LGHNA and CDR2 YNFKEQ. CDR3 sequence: CASSQVEAGGTDTQYF.

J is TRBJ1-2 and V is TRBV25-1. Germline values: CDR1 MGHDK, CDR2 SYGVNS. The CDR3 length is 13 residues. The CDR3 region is CASSDRVGYGYTF.

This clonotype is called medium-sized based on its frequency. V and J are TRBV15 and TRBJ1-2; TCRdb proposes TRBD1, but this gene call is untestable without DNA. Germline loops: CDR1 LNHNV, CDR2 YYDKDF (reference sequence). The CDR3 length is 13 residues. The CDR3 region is CATSRAGGNGYTF.

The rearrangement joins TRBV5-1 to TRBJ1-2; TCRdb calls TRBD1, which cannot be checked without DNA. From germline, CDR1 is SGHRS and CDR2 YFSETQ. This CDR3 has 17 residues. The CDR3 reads CASSLGTSGGPHNGYTF.

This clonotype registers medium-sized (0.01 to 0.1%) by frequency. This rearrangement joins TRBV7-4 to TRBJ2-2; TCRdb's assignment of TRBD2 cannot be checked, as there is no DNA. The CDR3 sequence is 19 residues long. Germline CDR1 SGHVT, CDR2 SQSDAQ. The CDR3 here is CASSFVGLAGNANTGELFF.

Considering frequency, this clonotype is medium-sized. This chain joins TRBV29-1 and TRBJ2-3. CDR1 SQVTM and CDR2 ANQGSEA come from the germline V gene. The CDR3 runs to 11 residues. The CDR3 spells CSVEDTDTQYF.

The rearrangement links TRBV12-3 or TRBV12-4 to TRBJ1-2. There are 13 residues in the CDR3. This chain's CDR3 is CASSLAASYGYTF.

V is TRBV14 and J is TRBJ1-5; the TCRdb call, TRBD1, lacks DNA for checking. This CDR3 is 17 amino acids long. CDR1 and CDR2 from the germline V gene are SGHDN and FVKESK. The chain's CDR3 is CASSQEWTGRSNQPQHF. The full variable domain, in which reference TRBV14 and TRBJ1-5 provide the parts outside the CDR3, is EAGVTQFPSHSVIEKGQTVTLRCDPISGHDNLYWYRRVMGKEIKFLLHFVKESKQDESGMPNNRFLAERTGGTYSTLKVQPAELEDSGVYFCASSQEWTGRSNQPQHFGDGTRLSIL.

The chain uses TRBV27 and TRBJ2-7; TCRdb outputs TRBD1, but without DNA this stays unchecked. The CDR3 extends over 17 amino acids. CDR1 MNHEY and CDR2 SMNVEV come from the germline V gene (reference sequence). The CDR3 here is CASSRQGKTDRGYEQYF.

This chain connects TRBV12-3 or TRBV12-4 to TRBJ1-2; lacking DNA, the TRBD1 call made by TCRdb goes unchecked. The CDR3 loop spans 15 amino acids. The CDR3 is CASNGGQGAYYGYTF.

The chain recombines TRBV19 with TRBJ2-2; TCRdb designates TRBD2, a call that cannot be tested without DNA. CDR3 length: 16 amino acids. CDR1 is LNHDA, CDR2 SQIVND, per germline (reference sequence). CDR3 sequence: CASSKGLAGLTGELFF.

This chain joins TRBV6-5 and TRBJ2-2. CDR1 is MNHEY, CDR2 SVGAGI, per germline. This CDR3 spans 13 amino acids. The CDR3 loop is CASNNPNTGELFF.

The CDR3 loop reads CSARDGGRQAVSYEQYF. The chain couples TRBV20-1 to TRBJ2-7; TCRdb selects TRBD1, and the lack of DNA leaves this call unchecked. This CDR3 contains 17 residues. The germline V gene has CDR1 DFQATT and CDR2 SNEGSKA (reference sequence).

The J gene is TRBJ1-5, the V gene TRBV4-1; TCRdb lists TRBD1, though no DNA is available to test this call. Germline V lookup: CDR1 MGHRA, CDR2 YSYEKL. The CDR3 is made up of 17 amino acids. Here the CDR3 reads CASSQDVGGQGRSNQHF.

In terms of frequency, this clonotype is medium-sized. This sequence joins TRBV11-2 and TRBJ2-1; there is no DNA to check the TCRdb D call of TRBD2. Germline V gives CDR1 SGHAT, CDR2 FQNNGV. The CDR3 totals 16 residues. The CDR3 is CASSTGTSVSYNEQFF. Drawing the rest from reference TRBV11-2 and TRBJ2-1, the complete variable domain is EAGVAQSPRYKIIEKRQSVAFWCNPISGHATLYWYQQILGQGPKLLIQFQNNGVVDDSQLPKDRFSAERLKGVDSTLKIQPAKLEDSAVYLCASSTGTSVSYNEQFFGPGTRLTVL.